This T cell receptor (beta chain) was identified during a study of T-cell reconstitution after alpha-beta-depleted transplantation in children. Preparation of the TCRbeta library involved a method that used unique molecular identifiers. TCRdb reprocessed the PCR reads via MiXCR and lists one record per CDR3 protein. The table has 250,000 or so distinct CDR3 sequences, around 8% seen once. This clonotype was observed at least ten times. The antigen is unknown. Study-level results: In patients about two months after transplant, alpha-beta T cells reportedly arose from several hundred expanded graft clones. There were some patients whose high TCRbeta diversity at day 60 came from surviving recipient T cells and thymic progenitors. Counts and diversity of T cells one year after transplant came mostly from newly produced T cells.

CDR1 is DFQATT and CDR2 is SNEGSKA in the germline V gene (reference sequence). The junction had 5 bases not matched to a gene; V was cut back by 6 bases and J by 4 bases. This CDR3 is 14 amino acids long. This chain joins TRBV20-1 and TRBJ2-1, with TRBD2 matching over 11 bases. The source was PBMCs, mostly from graft donor cells, collected 180 days after TCRalphabeta/CD19-depleted stem cell transplant. This TCR was recovered from a male patient aged 10 to 17 who had a stem cell transplant for acute lymphoblastic leukemia, so the T cells may come from the graft donor. This chain's CDR3 is CSALGTSGYNEQFF. CDR3 DNA sequence: TGCAGTGCCCTAGGGACTAGCGGTTACAATGAGCAGTTCTTC.